This is a list of T cell receptor beta chains from one sample in a study of shared clonotypes between healthy human individuals. Assay used: immunoSEQ multiplex PCR; TCRdb lists only in-frame clones, some missing. The profile shows some 900,000 clones, more than 75% of them singletons. Input material: memory CD4+ T cells sorted from blood. The receptor set was obtained from a man between 18 and 35 years old in good health. Both conserved end residues are part of each CDR3. A D gene is named only where the DNA matches it firmly. Only part of the rows carry a size: once, few, many, or a class if the clone is expanded.

clone size,V gene,D gene,J gene,CDR3 protein,CDR3 DNA
few,TRBV30,-,TRBJ1-1,CASMGRRNTEAFF,TGTGCCTCAATGGGACGGCGGAACACTGAAGCTTTCTTT
-,TRBV7-2,-,TRBJ2-7,CASSLVLGSSYEQYF,TGTGCCAGCAGCTTAGTCTTGGGTAGCAGCTACGAGCAGTACTTC
-,TRBV18,-,TRBJ2-7,CASSPLPEGPHSYEQYF,TGTGCCAGCTCACCACTGCCCGAGGGGCCCCACTCCTACGAGCAGTACTTC
-,TRBV27,-,TRBJ1-1,CASSLSVAGRVNTEAFF,TGTGCCAGCAGTTTATCGGTGGCCGGTCGGGTGAACACTGAAGCTTTCTTT
-,TRBV5-1,TRBD1,TRBJ1-1,CASTRTGRVMNTEAFF,TGCGCCAGTACTCGGACAGGGAGGGTGATGAACACTGAAGCTTTCTTT
-,TRBV19,TRBD1,TRBJ2-7,CASQVTGAYEQYF,TGTGCCAGCCAAGTAACAGGGGCCTACGAGCAGTACTTC
-,TRBV30,-,TRBJ2-7,CALLRLAGTYTYEQYF,TGTGCCCTTTTACGACTCGCCGGGACATATACCTACGAGCAGTACTTC
-,TRBV18,-,TRBJ2-7,CASSPRSRVGSYEQYF,TGTGCCAGCTCACCCAGAAGTCGGGTCGGAAGTTACGAGCAGTACTTC
-,TRBV7-9,TRBD2,TRBJ2-5,CASSRTSGKETQYF,TGTGCCAGCAGCAGGACTAGCGGAAAAGAGACCCAGTACTTC
few,TRBV4-1,TRBD2,TRBJ2-1,CASSQEFDRGDEQFF,TGCGCCAGCAGCCAAGAATTCGACCGGGGGGATGAGCAGTTCTTC
-,TRBV25-1,-,TRBJ1-1,CASGRTGNTEAFF,TGTGCCAGCGGGAGGACGGGGAACACTGAAGCTTTCTTT
-,TRBV5-1,TRBD2,TRBJ2-1,CASSSPGLAGLNEQFF,TGCGCCAGCAGCTCACCGGGACTAGCGGGATTGAATGAGCAGTTCTTC
-,TRBV7-2,TRBD1,TRBJ1-1,CASSLRQGVEAFF,TGTGCCAGCAGCTTAAGACAGGGGGTCGAAGCTTTCTTT
-,TRBV2,-,TRBJ2-7,CASSLGKTGYEQYF,TGTGCCAGCAGTTTAGGGAAGACAGGTTACGAGCAGTACTTC
few,TRBV7-9,-,TRBJ1-2,CASSLGGDGYTF,TGTGCCAGCAGCTTAGGGGGAGATGGCTACACCTTC
-,TRBV28,TRBD2,TRBJ2-3,CASSSTSGGSTDTQYF,TGTGCCAGCAGTTCGACTAGCGGGGGGAGCACAGATACGCAGTATTTT
-,TRBV7-2,-,TRBJ1-5,CASSLVATGVDQPQHF,TGTGCCAGCAGCTTAGTGGCGACAGGTGTTGATCAGCCCCAGCATTTT
many,TRBV7-2,-,TRBJ1-6,CASSLSRQGNSPLHF,TGTGCCAGCAGCTTAAGTCGGCAGGGTAATTCACCCCTCCACTTT
-,TRBV29-1,TRBD2,TRBJ2-7,CSVDKPTGGGSYEQYF,TGCAGCGTTGATAAGCCGACCGGGGGGGGATCCTACGAGCAGTACTTC
-,TRBV25-1,-,TRBJ1-2,CASSDNAVDGYTF,TGTGCCAGCAGTGACAACGCGGTTGATGGCTACACCTTC
few,TRBV29-1,-,TRBJ2-7,CSVGHWGHLNSYEQYF,TGCAGCGTTGGTCATTGGGGCCACCTTAACTCCTACGAGCAGTACTTC
-,TRBV5-1,-,TRBJ2-3,CASSTNPQGRGADTQYF,TGCGCCAGCAGCACAAACCCTCAGGGCCGTGGGGCAGATACGCAGTATTTT
-,TRBV7-3,TRBD2,TRBJ2-5,CASSREGTSAETQYF,TGTGCCAGCAGCCGGGAGGGGACTAGCGCGGAGACCCAGTACTTC
-,TRBV11-2,TRBD2,TRBJ2-3,CASSLAGGRADTQYF,TGTGCCAGCAGCTTGGCGGGGGGGCGTGCAGATACGCAGTATTTT
-,TRBV6-1,TRBD1,TRBJ2-7,CASKGDSPPYEQYF,TGTGCCAGCAAGGGGGACAGCCCCCCATACGAGCAGTACTTC
-,TRBV4-1,TRBD1,TRBJ2-5,CASSQAGTAGWETQYF,TGCGCCAGCAGCCAAGCCGGGACAGCTGGGTGGGAGACCCAGTACTTC
many,TRBV6-5,-,TRBJ2-3,CASSYSSMTGTDTQYF,TGTGCCAGCAGTTACTCAAGTATGACCGGCACAGATACGCAGTATTTT
-,TRBV5-1,TRBD1,TRBJ1-4,CASSPGGSGEKLFF,TGCGCCAGCAGCCCAGGGGGCAGCGGTGAAAAACTGTTTTTT
-,TRBV9,-,TRBJ1-4,CASSVGAGQFNEKLFF,TGTGCCAGCAGCGTAGGAGCCGGACAGTTTAATGAAAAACTGTTTTTT
-,TRBV6-1,TRBD1,TRBJ1-4,CASIINRGTNEKLFF,TGTGCCAGCATTATTAACAGGGGGACTAATGAAAAACTGTTTTTT
-,TRBV27,TRBD2,TRBJ2-7,CASSLSFPSGTIKGGQYF,TGTGCCAGCAGTTTATCATTCCCTAGCGGGACAATCAAAGGGGGGCAGTACTTC
-,TRBV2,-,TRBJ1-1,CASSSLTNTEAFF,TGTGCCAGCAGTTCGCTCACGAACACTGAAGCTTTCTTT
-,TRBV7-8,TRBD2,TRBJ2-1,CASSLAPSGPSNEQFF,TGTGCCAGCAGCTTAGCCCCTAGCGGCCCCTCCAATGAGCAGTTCTTC
-,TRBV7-9,-,TRBJ2-3,CASSLLVESSTDTQYF,TGTGCCAGCAGCTTATTAGTAGAATCTAGCACAGATACGCAGTATTTT
-,TRBV7-3,TRBD2,TRBJ2-3,CASSLAPTGGGTDTQYF,TGTGCCAGCAGCTTAGCCCCAACGGGGGGGGGCACAGATACGCAGTATTTT
-,TRBV2,TRBD2,TRBJ2-7,CAVLQGETSGGSYSEQYF,TGTGCCGTTCTTCAAGGGGAAACTAGCGGGGGGTCCTATTCCGAGCAGTACTTC
few,TRBV28,-,TRBJ1-2,CASGTPYDYGYTF,TGTGCCAGCGGTACACCTTACGACTATGGCTACACCTTC
-,TRBV7-9,TRBD2,TRBJ2-7,CASSLEGTSGAYEQYF,TGTGCCAGCAGCTTAGAGGGGACTAGCGGCGCCTACGAGCAGTACTTC
-,TRBV28,TRBD1,TRBJ2-7,CASSLSTGVYEQYF,TGTGCCAGCAGTTTGTCCACAGGGGTCTACGAGCAGTACTTC
once,TRBV18,TRBD2,TRBJ2-1,CASSPPTSGGYNEQFF,TGTGCCAGCTCACCTCCGACTAGCGGGGGTTACAATGAGCAGTTCTTC
few,TRBV4-1,-,TRBJ2-2,CASSQARTNTGELFF,TGCGCCAGCAGCCAAGCTAGGACAAACACCGGGGAGCTGTTTTTT
-,TRBV30,TRBD2,TRBJ2-3,CAWATSGTVTDTQYF,TGTGCCTGGGCTACTAGCGGGACGGTAACAGATACGCAGTATTTT
-,TRBV7-9,-,TRBJ1-4,CASSPWGGSAPGEKLFF,TGTGCCAGCAGCCCCTGGGGGGGCTCTGCGCCGGGTGAAAAACTGTTTTTT
-,TRBV2,TRBD1,TRBJ2-5,CASRPGQGEETQYF,TGTGCCAGCAGGCCGGGACAGGGAGAAGAGACCCAGTACTTC